A selection of T cell receptor beta chains follows, all from one sample in a study of blood T cell repertoires in COVID-19. Assay used: immunoSEQ multiplex PCR; TCRdb lists only in-frame clones, some missing. Altogether about 240,000 clones are present, about 82% being singletons, with the ten largest covering about 5.1%. Sequences were obtained from peripheral blood. The receptors were sampled from a man aged 45-65 years with COVID-19, enrolled during active disease. Both conserved end residues are part of each CDR3. A D gene is named only where the DNA matches it firmly. The listing skips clone size in some rows; elsewhere it reads once, few, many or a size class.

j_gene	d_gene	v_gene	abundance	CDR3nt	CDR3aa
TRBJ1-1	TRBD1	TRBV6-5	-	TGTGCCAGCAGTTACTGGAAGGACAGGGAAGCTTTCTTT	CASSYWKDREAFF
TRBJ1-2	-	TRBV12-3/TRBV12-4	-	TGTGCCAGCAGTTTACAGGGTCCGTATGGCTACACCTTC	CASSLQGPYGYTF
TRBJ1-3	-	TRBV5-1	-	TGCGCCAGCAGCCCTCCCCTGACAAACTCTGGAAACACCATATATTTT	CASSPPLTNSGNTIYF
TRBJ2-1	TRBD2	TRBV5-1	once	TGCGCCAGCAGCTTGGACCCCACTAGCGGGGCTGGTAATGAGCAGTTCTTC	CASSLDPTSGAGNEQFF
TRBJ1-2	TRBD1	TRBV30	-	TGTGCCTGGAGGCCGGGACAGCTGATTAACTATGGCTACACCTTC	CAWRPGQLINYGYTF
TRBJ2-7	TRBD2	TRBV7-9	once	TGTGCCAGCAGCTTGAGGACTAGCGGTTACGAGCAGTACTTC	CASSLRTSGYEQYF
TRBJ2-7	-	TRBV7-3	-	TGTGCCAGCAGCCCCGGGGATAGACCCTACGAGCAGTACTTC	CASSPGDRPYEQYF
TRBJ1-5	-	TRBV6-5	-	TGTGCCAGCGGGAGGATTAGCAATCAGCCCCAGCATTTT	CASGRISNQPQHF
TRBJ1-1	-	TRBV6-5	-	TGTGCCAGCAGGTCAACAGGGTCTAGGGCTGAAGCTTTCTTT	CASRSTGSRAEAFF
TRBJ2-7	TRBD1	TRBV6-6	-	TGTGCCAGCAGTTACTTGAGACAGGGTGGTATCTACGAGCAGTACTTC	CASSYLRQGGIYEQYF
TRBJ2-7	TRBD1	TRBV5-8	-	TGTGCCAGCAGTTCCAGGACAGGGGGCCCCTACGAGCAGTACTTC	CASSSRTGGPYEQYF
TRBJ2-3	-	TRBV18	-	TGTGCCAGCTCACCCTTGGTGGGGCAATCAGATACGCAGTATTTT	CASSPLVGQSDTQYF
TRBJ2-7	TRBD1	TRBV19	-	TGTGCCAGTAGTGGTGGGACAGGTGGAGGTAGCGAGCAGTACTTC	CASSGGTGGGSEQYF
TRBJ1-2	TRBD1	TRBV6-6	-	TGTGCCAGCCGGGGACAGGGAGATGGCTACACCTTC	CASRGQGDGYTF
TRBJ1-6	TRBD1	TRBV19	-	TGTGCCAGTAAGACAGGGATCTATAATTCACCCCTCCACTTT	CASKTGIYNSPLHF
TRBJ1-2	TRBD1	TRBV6-1	-	TGTGCCAGCAGTGAAGCGGACAGGGGCTATGGCTACACCTTC	CASSEADRGYGYTF
TRBJ2-5	-	TRBV6-2/TRBV6-3	-	TGTGCCAGCAGTTCGGGAAGGGCTAGACAAGAGACCCAGTACTTC	CASSSGRARQETQYF
TRBJ2-2	TRBD1	TRBV5-4	-	TGTGCCAGCAGCTTGTCGGCAGGGGGTACCGGGGAGCTGTTTTTT	CASSLSAGGTGELFF
TRBJ1-2	-	TRBV4-1	-	TGCGCCAGCAGCCAAGATAGGATCACAGGAGGCTACACCTTC	CASSQDRITGGYTF
TRBJ1-2	-	TRBV6-5	-	TGTGCCAGCAGTTACTCTCCAGGGTTCCGCTATGGCTACACCTTC	CASSYSPGFRYGYTF
TRBJ1-4	TRBD1	TRBV29-1	-	TGCAGCGTCGGAGGACAGGGCCTTAATGAAAAACTGTTTTTT	CSVGGQGLNEKLFF
TRBJ1-3	-	TRBV13	-	TGTGCCAGCAGCATCGGTCTGAGCTCTGGAAACACCATATATTTT	CASSIGLSSGNTIYF
TRBJ1-2	-	TRBV6-2/TRBV6-3	-	TGTGCCAGCAGTTACTCCGCGACAGGTGGCTACACCTTC	CASSYSATGGYTF
TRBJ1-1	-	TRBV29-1	-	TGCAGCGTTGGCGGGCCCGTGAACACTGAAGCTTTCTTT	CSVGGPVNTEAFF
TRBJ2-2	TRBD2	TRBV5-8	-	TGTGCCAGCAGCTTCGGGACTAGCGGGACGGAGGGGGAGCTGTTTTTT	CASSFGTSGTEGELFF
TRBJ2-2	-	TRBV7-2	-	TGTGCCAGCAGACTTAGCTTGTGGGGCCGAACCGGGGAGCTGTTTTTT	CASRLSLWGRTGELFF
TRBJ1-2	-	TRBV2	-	TGTGCCAGCAGTGAATGGGAGGGTAACTATGGCTACACCTTC	CASSEWEGNYGYTF
TRBJ1-5	-	TRBV28	-	TGTGCCAGCAGGTCCGGGGGGCCCCGCGGGCAGCCCCAGCATTTT	CASRSGGPRGQPQHF
TRBJ2-4	-	TRBV21-1	-	TGTGCCACCCCCGGTGTAGCCAAAAACATTCAGTACTTC	CATPGVAKNIQYF
TRBJ2-7	-	TRBV7-2	-	TGTGCCAGCAGCTTAGTTAGCTCCAACTACGAGCAGTACTTC	CASSLVSSNYEQYF
TRBJ2-6	-	TRBV30	-	TGTGCCTTTTGGGGCCCTGGGGCCAACGTCCTGACTTTC	CAFWGPGANVLTF
TRBJ2-3	TRBD2	TRBV6-1	few	TGTGCCAGCAGTGAAGTAACGGGGGGAACAGATACGCAGTATTTT	CASSEVTGGTDTQYF
TRBJ1-5	-	TRBV18	many	TGTGCCAGCTCACAACGACAGACTAGCAATCAGCCCCAGCATTTT	CASSQRQTSNQPQHF
TRBJ1-2	TRBD1	TRBV19	once	TGTGCCAGTAGTATTTCGGGACAGGTCTATGGCTACACCTTC	CASSISGQVYGYTF
TRBJ1-2	-	TRBV5-6	-	TGTGCCAGCAGCATACAGGGATCTAATGATGGCTACACCTTC	CASSIQGSNDGYTF
TRBJ2-5	-	TRBV11-2	-	TGTGCCAGCAGCTTACCCCTCGGGACCCAGTACTTC	CASSLPLGTQYF
TRBJ2-2	-	TRBV9	-	TGTGCCAGCAGCGTAGTAGGGGATACCGGGGAGCTGTTTTTT	CASSVVGDTGELFF
TRBJ1-2	TRBD1	TRBV18	-	TGTGCCAGCTCACCACCGGGGACAGGCCAGGCTAACTATGGCTACACCTTC	CASSPPGTGQANYGYTF
TRBJ2-2	TRBD2	TRBV9	few	TGTGCCAGCAGCGTAGGAGCGGGGGGGCGAACCGGGGAGCTGTTTTTT	CASSVGAGGRTGELFF
TRBJ1-1	-	TRBV19	-	TGTGCCAGTAGTATTACCCGCGAGAACACTGAAGCTTTCTTT	CASSITRENTEAFF
TRBJ1-4	-	TRBV7-2	few	TGTGCCAGCAGCCCATCGCCCAATAGGGGTGAAAAACTGTTTTTT	CASSPSPNRGEKLFF
TRBJ2-7	TRBD1	TRBV5-1	once	TGCGCCAGCAGCCCACCGGGACAGGTCTCCTACGAGCAGTACTTC	CASSPPGQVSYEQYF
TRBJ1-5	-	TRBV30	-	TGTGCCTGGTCTGCGGGGGCCAATCAGCCCCAGCATTTT	CAWSAGANQPQHF
TRBJ2-2	TRBD1	TRBV4-3	few	TGCGCCAGCAGCCAAGTCCCGGGACAGGGCAACACCGGGGAGCTGTTTTTT	CASSQVPGQGNTGELFF
TRBJ2-3	-	TRBV4-2	-	TGTGCCAGCAGCCAAGTTGGTGTTGAGACAGATACGCAGTATTTT	CASSQVGVETDTQYF
TRBJ2-3	-	TRBV11-2	-	TGTGCCAGCAGCTTATCTGCGGGGGCCATAAGCACAGATACGCAGTATTTT	CASSLSAGAISTDTQYF
TRBJ1-5	-	TRBV7-8	once	TGTGCCAGCAGCTTAGGGCGGCCTGTCTATGGCAATCAGCCCCAGCATTTT	CASSLGRPVYGNQPQHF
TRBJ1-2	TRBD1	TRBV10-3	-	TGTGCCACCTACGACAGGGGGTCCTTAGCTAACTATGGCTACACCTTC	CATYDRGSLANYGYTF
TRBJ1-1	-	TRBV7-6	-	TGTGCCAGCAGCTTTCAGGGTGTGAACACTGAAGCTTTCTTT	CASSFQGVNTEAFF
TRBJ2-7	TRBD1	TRBV18	-	TGTGCCAGCTCACCACCGGGACAGGGCCACTACGAGCAGTACTTC	CASSPPGQGHYEQYF